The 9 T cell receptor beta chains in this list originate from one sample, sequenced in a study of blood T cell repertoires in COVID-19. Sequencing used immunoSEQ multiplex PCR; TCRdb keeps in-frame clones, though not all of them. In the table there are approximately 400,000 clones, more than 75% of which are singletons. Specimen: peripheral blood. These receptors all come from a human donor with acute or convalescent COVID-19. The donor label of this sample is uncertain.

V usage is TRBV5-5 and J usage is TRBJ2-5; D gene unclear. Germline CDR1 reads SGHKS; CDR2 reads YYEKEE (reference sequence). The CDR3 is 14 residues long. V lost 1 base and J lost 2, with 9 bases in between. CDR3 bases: TGTGCCAGCAGCTTGCGTGCAGTACAAGAGACCCAGTACTTC. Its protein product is CASSLRAVQETQYF.

CDR3 residues: CASSLRRGADSPLHF. The DNA for the CDR3 is TGTGCCAGCAGTCTTCGCCGGGGGGCTGATTCACCCCTCCACTTT. This sequence joins TRBV28 and TRBJ1-6; TRBD1 might be the D (6 bases). The CDR3 is 15 amino acids. Germline values: CDR1 MDHEN, CDR2 SYDVKM. Trimming removed 5 bases at V and 8 bases at J, with 16 bases between.

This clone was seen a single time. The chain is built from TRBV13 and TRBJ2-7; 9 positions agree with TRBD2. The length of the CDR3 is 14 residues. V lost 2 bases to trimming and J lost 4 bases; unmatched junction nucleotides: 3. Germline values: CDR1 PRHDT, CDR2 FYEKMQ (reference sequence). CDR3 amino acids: CASSLSSGEYEQYF. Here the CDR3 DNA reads TGTGCCAGCAGCTTATCTAGCGGGGAGTACGAGCAGTACTTC.

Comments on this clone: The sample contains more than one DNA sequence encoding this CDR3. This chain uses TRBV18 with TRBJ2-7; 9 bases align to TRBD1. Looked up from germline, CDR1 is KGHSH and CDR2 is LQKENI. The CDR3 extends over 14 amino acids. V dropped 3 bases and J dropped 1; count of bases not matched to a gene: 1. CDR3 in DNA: TGTGCCAGCTCACCCGGGACAGGGTCCTACGAGCAGTACTTC. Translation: CASSPGTGSYEQYF.

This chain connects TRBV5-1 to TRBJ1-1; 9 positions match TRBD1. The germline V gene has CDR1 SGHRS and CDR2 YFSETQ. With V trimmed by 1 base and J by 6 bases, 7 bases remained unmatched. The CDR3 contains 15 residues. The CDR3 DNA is TGCGCCAGCAGCTTGTCCGGGACAGGGATCGCTGAAGCTTTCTTT. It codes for CASSLSGTGIAEAFF.

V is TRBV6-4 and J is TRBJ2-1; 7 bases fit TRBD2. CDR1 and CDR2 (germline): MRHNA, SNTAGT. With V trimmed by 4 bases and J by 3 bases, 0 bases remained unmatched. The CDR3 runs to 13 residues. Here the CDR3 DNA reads TGTGCCAGCAGTGGGACTAGCTACAATGAGCAGTTCTTC. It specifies CASSGTSYNEQFF.

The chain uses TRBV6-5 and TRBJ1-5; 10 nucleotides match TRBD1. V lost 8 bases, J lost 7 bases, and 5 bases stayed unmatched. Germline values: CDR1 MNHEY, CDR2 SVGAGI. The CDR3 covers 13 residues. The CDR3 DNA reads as TGTGCCAGCGGGGGACAGGGGTACCAGCCCCAGCATTTT. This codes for CASGGQGYQPQHF.

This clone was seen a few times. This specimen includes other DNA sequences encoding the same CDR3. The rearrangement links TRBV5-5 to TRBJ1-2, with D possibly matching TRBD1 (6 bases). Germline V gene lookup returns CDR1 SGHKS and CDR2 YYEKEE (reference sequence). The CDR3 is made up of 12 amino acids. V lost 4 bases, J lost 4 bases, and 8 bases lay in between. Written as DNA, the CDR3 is TGTGCCAGCAGCGGACAGTTCTATGGCTACACCTTC. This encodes CASSGQFYGYTF.

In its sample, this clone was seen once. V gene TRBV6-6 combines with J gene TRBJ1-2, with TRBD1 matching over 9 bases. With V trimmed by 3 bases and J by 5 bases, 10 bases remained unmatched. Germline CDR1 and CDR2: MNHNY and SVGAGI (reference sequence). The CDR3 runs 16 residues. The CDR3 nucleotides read TGTGCCAGCAGTTATTCCTCCGGGACAGGGCGTTATGGCTACACCTTC. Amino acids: CASSYSSGTGRYGYTF.